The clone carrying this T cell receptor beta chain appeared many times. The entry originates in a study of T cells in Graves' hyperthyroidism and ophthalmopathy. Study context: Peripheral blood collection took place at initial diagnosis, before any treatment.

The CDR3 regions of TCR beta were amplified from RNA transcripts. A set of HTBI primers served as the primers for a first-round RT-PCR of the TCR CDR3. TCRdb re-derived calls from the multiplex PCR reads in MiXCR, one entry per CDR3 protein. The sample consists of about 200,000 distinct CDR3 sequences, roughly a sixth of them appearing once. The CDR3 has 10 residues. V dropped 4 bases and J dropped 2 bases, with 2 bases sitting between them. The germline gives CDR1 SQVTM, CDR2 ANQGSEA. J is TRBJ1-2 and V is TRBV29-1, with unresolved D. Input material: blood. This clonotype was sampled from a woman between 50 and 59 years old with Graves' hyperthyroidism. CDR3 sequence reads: CSVGNYGYTF. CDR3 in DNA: TGCAGCGTTGGCAACTATGGCTACACCTTC.